This T cell receptor beta chain was recorded in a study of blood T cell repertoires in COVID-19. Overall study: From T cells, B-cell-depleted T cells, or PBMCs came the material, which was cDNA or gDNA.

Some clones are missing from TCRdb's copy, which holds only in-frame ones; the method was immunoSEQ multiplex PCR. The profile shows about 65,000 clones, 90% of them singletons. The sequenced sample was peripheral blood. This receptor was identified in a man aged 60-69 years with acute or convalescent COVID-19.

For the CDR3, the DNA is TGCGCCAGCAGCTTGGGGCGACCGGGGGGGCTGGAGCAGTACTTC. Amino acids: CASSLGRPGGLEQYF. The chain recombines TRBV5-1 with TRBJ2-7; the match to TRBD2 covers 8 bases. CDR1 is SGHRS, CDR2 YFSETQ, per germline. This CDR3 region has 15 residues. Unmatched junction bases numbered 9, after V lost 0 bases and J lost 7 bases.